This T cell receptor (beta chain) was identified in a study of response to subunit inactivated influenza vaccine. Study conclusions and caveats: T cells newly recruited by each seasonal influenza vaccination are few, the authors suggested.

Points on this clonotype: Antigen unknown.

V was clipped by 10 bases and J by 2 bases, with 21 bases between them. Germline V lookup: CDR1 ENHRY, CDR2 SYGVKD. The CDR3 totals 15 residues. Using its own MiXCR run on the RT-PCR reads, TCRdb lists one record per CDR3 protein. The sample has 530,000 or so distinct CDR3 sequences, 13% to 15% seen once. The source of this sequence is a man aged 50-59 years who received an inactivated influenza vaccine. This chain links TRBV10-3 with TRBJ2-7, with D tentatively TRBD2 (5 bases). The input for sequencing was PBMCs from blood, taken about 11 days after vaccination. DNA of the CDR3: TGTGCCACTGGAGAAGGGAGCGGCCGACCCTACGAGCAGTACTTC. Translating it yields CATGEGSGRPYEQYF.